One T cell receptor (beta chain) is described in this entry. Its target is not known. The source of the sample is a study of yellow fever vaccine responses in identical twins. Study-level points and caveats: Vaccine-induced T cell responses in twins were reportedly observed to appear partly convergent, partly personalized.

TCRdb processed the RT-PCR reads anew with MiXCR; each CDR3 protein has one entry. Here the sample spans about 2,500 distinct CDR3 sequences, about nine tenths being singletons. The V end lost 4 bases, the J end lost 6 bases, and 14 bases lay between the germline ends. The CDR3 loop spans 13 amino acids. Germline V gene sequence: CDR1 SQVTM, CDR2 ANQGSEA. This clonotype was sampled from a female donor who received the yellow fever vaccine. The sample was T cells from blood (PBMCs), unsorted or a sorted subset (not recorded which), taken before or after yellow fever vaccination (not recorded which). The gene calls are TRBV29-1 and TRBJ2-3, with no clear D. CDR3 nucleotide sequence: TGCAGCGTTGTCCGGATTCAGTCGGATACGCAGTATTTT. It yields the protein CSVVRIQSDTQYF.